Presented here are 7 T cell receptor beta chains from one specimen sequenced in a study of cytomegalovirus exposure and HLA in healthy donors. A multiplex PCR was run with 60 Vbeta primers and 13 Jbeta primers. Clones were sequenced by immunoSEQ multiplex PCR, and TCRdb holds only the in-frame ones, with some missing. Of some 130,000 clones in the sample, around 70% were seen once. Sequencing was performed on PBMCs. The receptors shown here come from a male donor in good health and CMV-seronegative.

This sequence joins TRBV28 and TRBJ1-2, with 7 bases matching TRBD1. Unmatched junction bases numbered 11, after V lost 3 bases and J lost 4 bases. The CDR3 loop spans 16 amino acids. From germline, CDR1 is MDHEN and CDR2 SYDVKM. CDR3 bases: TGTGCCAGCAGTTTCTTACAGGGGTGGGGGCTCTATGGCTACACCTTC. Translating it yields CASSFLQGWGLYGYTF.

The rearrangement uses TRBV7-3 and TRBJ2-3; 10 bases match TRBD1. From germline, CDR1 is SGHTA and CDR2 FQGTGA. After removal of 5 bases from V and 4 bases from J, the junction contained 6 bases not matched to a gene. This CDR3 is 15 amino acids long. CDR3 sequence reads: CASSPPGQGADTQYF. The DNA of the CDR3 is TGTGCCAGCAGCCCCCCCGGACAGGGGGCAGATACGCAGTATTTT.

The chain links TRBV4-3 to TRBJ2-2; possible D gene TRBD1, 6 bases. This CDR3 region has 16 residues. Germline CDR1 LGHNA, CDR2 YSLEER. Trimming removed 0 bases from V and 3 bases from J, with 11 bases in between. CDR3 coding DNA: TGCGCCAGCAGCCAAGATTCCAGGGGCGACACCGGGGAGCTGTTTTTT. Amino acids: CASSQDSRGDTGELFF.

The gene calls are TRBV5-1 and TRBJ2-1; 9 positions agree with TRBD2. After removal of 4 bases from V and 2 bases from J, the junction contained 16 bases not matched to a gene. The V gene's germline CDR1 is SGHRS and CDR2 YFSETQ. This CDR3 has 19 amino acids. CDR3 protein: CASSTLTSGAFMPYNEQFF. Here the CDR3 DNA reads TGCGCCAGCAGCACCTTGACTAGCGGAGCTTTTATGCCCTACAATGAGCAGTTCTTC.

Comment on this clone: Within the sample, other DNA sequences also encode this same CDR3. The V and J genes are TRBV6-5 and TRBJ2-5; 9 bases align to TRBD1. This CDR3 contains 14 residues. Germline values: CDR1 MNHEY, CDR2 SVGAGI. J gave up 2 bases and V 6 bases, and 4 bases lay outside the gene matches. CDR3 DNA: TGTGCCAGCAGCCCGGACAGGGGTCAAGAGACCCAGTACTTC. Amino acids: CASSPDRGQETQYF.

A word on this clone: The same CDR3 is also encoded by other DNA sequences in this sample. The V gene is TRBV28, the J gene TRBJ2-7; 7 bases line up with TRBD1. The CDR3 is 20 amino acids. Per the germline V gene, CDR1 is MDHEN and CDR2 is SYDVKM. V shed 2 bases, J shed 5 bases, and the junction held 24 bases outside the gene matches. The CDR3 sequence is CASSLMDRPPWVQNSHEQYF. CDR3 sequence (DNA): TGTGCCAGCAGTTTAATGGACAGGCCACCGTGGGTTCAAAACAGTCACGAGCAGTACTTC.

The chain links TRBV30 to TRBJ1-5; perhaps TRBD1 as D (5 bases). V was cut by 1 base and J by 0 bases, with 7 bases left in between. CDR1 and CDR2 (germline): GTSNPN, SVGIG (reference sequence). The CDR3 is 14 amino acids. The CDR3 DNA follows: TGTGCCTGGAGTGACGACAGTAGCAATCAGCCCCAGCATTTT. Translation: CAWSDDSSNQPQHF.